This is a list of T cell receptor beta chains from one sample in a study of T cell responses to AZD1222 COVID-19 vaccine. Using immunoSEQ multiplex PCR, the repertoire was profiled, and TCRdb retains in-frame clones only, with some absent. The sample contains approximately 150,000 clones, about 91% of which appear only once. The sequenced sample was peripheral blood, obtained 28 days after the second AZD1222 dose. These receptor sequences come from an adult who received the AZD1222 COVID-19 vaccine. Both conserved end residues are part of each CDR3. Fields, in order: clone size, CDR3 length, V gene, J gene, D gene, CDR3 protein, CDR3 DNA. D genes are given only for firm matches. Clone sizes are given selectively: once, few, many, or a class where the clone is expanded.

clone size: .
CDR3 length: 14
V gene: TRBV9
J gene: TRBJ1-1
D gene: .
CDR3 protein: CASSVVSGITEAFF
CDR3 DNA: TGTGCCAGCAGCGTTGTGTCAGGAATCACTGAAGCTTTCTTT

clone size: many
CDR3 length: 14
V gene: TRBV19
J gene: TRBJ2-5
D gene: .
CDR3 protein: CASSMGGSQETQYF
CDR3 DNA: TGTGCCAGTAGTATGGGGGGATCCCAAGAGACCCAGTACTTC

clone size: .
CDR3 length: 14
V gene: TRBV11-3
J gene: TRBJ2-5
D gene: .
CDR3 protein: CASSTRGGQETQYF
CDR3 DNA: TGTGCCAGCAGCACCCGAGGGGGGCAAGAGACCCAGTACTTC

clone size: .
CDR3 length: 15
V gene: TRBV27
J gene: TRBJ2-5
D gene: .
CDR3 protein: CASSLRDGITETQYF
CDR3 DNA: TGTGCCAGCAGTCTCCGGGACGGAATTACGGAGACCCAGTACTTC

clone size: .
CDR3 length: 13
V gene: TRBV11-1
J gene: TRBJ2-7
D gene: TRBD2
CDR3 protein: CASSFLRGYEQYF
CDR3 DNA: TGTGCCAGCAGCTTCCTGCGGGGGTACGAGCAGTACTTC

clone size: .
CDR3 length: 15
V gene: TRBV11-3
J gene: TRBJ2-2
D gene: .
CDR3 protein: CASSRDLPNTGELFF
CDR3 DNA: TGTGCCAGCAGCCGGGACTTACCTAACACCGGGGAGCTGTTTTTT

clone size: .
CDR3 length: 13
V gene: TRBV2
J gene: TRBJ1-1
D gene: TRBD1
CDR3 protein: CASSRDRQTEAFF
CDR3 DNA: TGTGCCAGCAGTCGGGACAGGCAAACTGAAGCTTTCTTT

clone size: once
CDR3 length: 12
V gene: TRBV7-9
J gene: TRBJ2-2
D gene: .
CDR3 protein: CASTPDTGELFF
CDR3 DNA: TGTGCCAGCACCCCCGACACCGGGGAGCTGTTTTTT

clone size: .
CDR3 length: 14
V gene: TRBV5-1
J gene: TRBJ2-3
D gene: .
CDR3 protein: CASSSHSPGTTQYF
CDR3 DNA: TGCGCCAGCAGCTCTCACTCGCCAGGAACTACGCAGTATTTT

clone size: .
CDR3 length: 16
V gene: TRBV18
J gene: TRBJ1-4
D gene: TRBD1
CDR3 protein: CASSPGIVDRGEKLFF
CDR3 DNA: TGTGCCAGCTCACCAGGGATCGTAGACAGGGGAGAAAAACTGTTTTTT

clone size: .
CDR3 length: 14
V gene: TRBV10-3
J gene: TRBJ1-1
D gene: TRBD1
CDR3 protein: CAISGQGGNTEAFF
CDR3 DNA: TGTGCCATCAGCGGACAGGGGGGGAACACTGAAGCTTTCTTT

clone size: .
CDR3 length: 12
V gene: TRBV19
J gene: TRBJ1-2
D gene: .
CDR3 protein: CASSIIDGGYTF
CDR3 DNA: TGTGCCAGTAGTATTATTGATGGTGGCTACACCTTC

clone size: .
CDR3 length: 13
V gene: TRBV6-5
J gene: TRBJ2-1
D gene: .
CDR3 protein: CASTPPGENEQFF
CDR3 DNA: TGTGCCAGCACCCCTCCAGGGGAAAATGAGCAGTTCTTC

clone size: .
CDR3 length: 11
V gene: TRBV12-3/TRBV12-4
J gene: TRBJ1-2
D gene: .
CDR3 protein: CASSPGPGYTF
CDR3 DNA: TGTGCCAGCAGCCCAGGGCCTGGCTACACCTTC

clone size: .
CDR3 length: 12
V gene: TRBV6-1
J gene: TRBJ2-7
D gene: .
CDR3 protein: CASSELGYEQYF
CDR3 DNA: TGTGCCAGCAGTGAATTAGGGTACGAGCAGTACTTC

clone size: .
CDR3 length: 13
V gene: TRBV5-1
J gene: TRBJ2-7
D gene: .
CDR3 protein: CASSLDGGYEQYF
CDR3 DNA: TGCGCCAGCAGCTTGGATGGGGGCTACGAGCAGTACTTC

clone size: .
CDR3 length: 11
V gene: TRBV12-5
J gene: TRBJ2-3
D gene: .
CDR3 protein: CASRSTDTQYF
CDR3 DNA: TGTGCTAGCCGCAGCACAGATACGCAGTATTTT

clone size: .
CDR3 length: 13
V gene: TRBV11-2
J gene: TRBJ1-1
D gene: .
CDR3 protein: CASSLFQNTEAFF
CDR3 DNA: TGTGCCAGCAGCTTATTCCAGAACACTGAAGCTTTCTTT

clone size: once
CDR3 length: 11
V gene: TRBV25-1
J gene: TRBJ1-1
D gene: .
CDR3 protein: CASSRLGEAFF
CDR3 DNA: TGTGCCAGCAGCAGGCTCGGTGAAGCTTTCTTT

clone size: .
CDR3 length: 13
V gene: TRBV20-1
J gene: TRBJ2-7
D gene: .
CDR3 protein: CSASTPQGYEQYF
CDR3 DNA: TGCAGTGCTAGTACCCCCCAGGGCTACGAGCAGTACTTC

clone size: .
CDR3 length: 14
V gene: TRBV5-6
J gene: TRBJ2-7
D gene: .
CDR3 protein: CASSLGQNPYEQYF
CDR3 DNA: TGTGCCAGCAGCCTAGGACAGAACCCCTACGAGCAGTACTTC

clone size: .
CDR3 length: 17
V gene: TRBV19
J gene: TRBJ1-5
D gene: TRBD1
CDR3 protein: CASSSGQGRLDNQPQHF
CDR3 DNA: TGTGCCAGTAGTAGCGGACAGGGACGCCTCGACAATCAGCCCCAGCATTTT

clone size: .
CDR3 length: 14
V gene: TRBV10-3
J gene: TRBJ1-2
D gene: .
CDR3 protein: CAISEDGAYGGYTF
CDR3 DNA: TGTGCCATCAGTGAGGACGGCGCCTACGGTGGCTACACCTTC

clone size: .
CDR3 length: 15
V gene: TRBV27
J gene: TRBJ2-2
D gene: .
CDR3 protein: CASSLWGVGVGELFF
CDR3 DNA: TGTGCCAGCAGTTTGTGGGGAGTGGGAGTCGGGGAGCTGTTTTTT

clone size: .
CDR3 length: 14
V gene: TRBV11-3
J gene: TRBJ1-1
D gene: .
CDR3 protein: CASSPGRMNTEAFF
CDR3 DNA: TGTGCCAGCAGCCCGGGGCGGATGAACACTGAAGCTTTCTTT

clone size: .
CDR3 length: 15
V gene: TRBV7-3
J gene: TRBJ1-6
D gene: TRBD1
CDR3 protein: CASSFGGQGNSPLHF
CDR3 DNA: TGTGCCAGCAGCTTCGGGGGACAGGGTAATTCACCCCTCCACTTT

clone size: .
CDR3 length: 13
V gene: TRBV6-5
J gene: TRBJ1-1
D gene: .
CDR3 protein: CASGNRVRTEAFF
CDR3 DNA: TGTGCCAGCGGGAACAGGGTACGGACTGAAGCTTTCTTT

clone size: .
CDR3 length: 15
V gene: TRBV5-1
J gene: TRBJ1-6
D gene: .
CDR3 protein: CASRALGGYNSPLHF
CDR3 DNA: TGCGCCAGCAGGGCTCTCGGGGGTTATAATTCACCCCTCCACTTT

clone size: .
CDR3 length: 16
V gene: TRBV5-1
J gene: TRBJ2-3
D gene: .
CDR3 protein: CASSASGTGTWDTQYF
CDR3 DNA: TGCGCCAGCAGCGCCTCCGGGACGGGGACGTGGGATACGCAGTATTTT

clone size: .
CDR3 length: 17
V gene: TRBV3-1/TRBV3-2
J gene: TRBJ2-1
D gene: .
CDR3 protein: CASSSRPAWVSYNEQFF
CDR3 DNA: TGTGCCAGCAGCTCCAGACCCGCGTGGGTTTCCTACAATGAGCAGTTCTTC

clone size: .
CDR3 length: 14
V gene: TRBV25-1
J gene: TRBJ1-1
D gene: .
CDR3 protein: CASRGVSRSTEAFF
CDR3 DNA: TGTGCCAGCAGGGGTGTTTCGAGGTCCACTGAAGCTTTCTTT

clone size: .
CDR3 length: 14
V gene: TRBV7-9
J gene: TRBJ2-1
D gene: .
CDR3 protein: CASSLEGVWNEQFF
CDR3 DNA: TGTGCCAGCAGCTTGGAGGGTGTATGGAATGAGCAGTTCTTC

clone size: .
CDR3 length: 13
V gene: TRBV10-3
J gene: TRBJ2-7
D gene: .
CDR3 protein: CATQKLLDYEQYF
CDR3 DNA: TGTGCCACCCAAAAATTACTCGACTACGAGCAGTACTTC